This TCR beta chain is drawn from a study of control samples from healthy donors and cancer patients. The method was immunoSEQ multiplex PCR; TCRdb's version includes in-frame clones alone and lacks a portion of them. The sample records about 85,000 clones, 85% to 90% being singletons. The J segment lost 4 bases and the V segment lost 4 bases, leaving 3 bases of the junction unmatched. Germline CDR1 SNHLY, CDR2 FYNNEI. The CDR3 spans 13 residues. V usage is TRBV2 and J usage is TRBJ1-2; 7 bases match TRBD1. Input material: blood. The sequence came from a woman aged 60-75 years in good health. CDR3 nucleotide sequence: TGTGCCAGCAGTGGGGAGGGGGCCTATGGCTACACCTTC. Residues: CASSGEGAYGYTF. Full variable domain (missing parts from reference TRBV2 and TRBJ1-2): EPEVTQTPSHQVTQMGQEVILRCVPISNHLYFYWYRQILGQKVEFLVSFYNNEISEKSEIFDDQFSVERPDGSNFTLKIRSTKLEDSAMYFCASSGEGAYGYTFGSGTRLTVV.